This TCR beta chain was recovered during a study of blood T cell repertoires in COVID-19. The overall study: Collection of acute and convalescent COVID-19 samples took place in the United States, Italy and Spain. In each case, the material was cDNA or gDNA derived from T cells, B-cell-depleted T cells, or PBMCs.

As originally analysed: It was from reference gene primer amplification that nucleated cell counts were estimated. Sequenced by immunoSEQ multiplex PCR; TCRdb stores in-frame clones only, minus some. The V and J calls and clone size are taken from that table; D and trimming were inferred from the DNA. Here the sample spans fewer than 250,000 clones, around 83% being singletons. This CDR3 comprises 13 residues. V shed 6 bases and J shed 5 bases, with 11 bases lying between them. Looked up from germline, CDR1 is MNHEY and CDR2 is SVGAGI. The clonotype comes from a man aged 50 to 59 with active or convalescent COVID-19. The chain carries TRBV6-5 and TRBJ1-5; tentatively, D is TRBD1 (5 bases). The sample consisted of peripheral blood. This CDR3 reads CASSLTGYQPQHF. CDR3 bases: TGTGCCAGCAGCTTAACAGGATATCAGCCCCAGCATTTT.